Sequencing of this TCR beta chain was carried out in a study of PD-1 blockade in classical Hodgkin lymphoma. Worth noting for this clone: Its antigen is unknown.

Notes on the study in general: The diversity seen at baseline in complete responders resembled that of newly diagnosed patients. In CD4+ cells, TCR diversity went up significantly by C4D1, but in CD8+ cells it did not. After ASCT, patients who started nivolumab under 1 year later were excluded. A reduction in baseline TCR diversity was reportedly seen in newly diagnosed patients relative to healthy donors.

Specified time point: cycle 4 day 1 (C4D1), after 5 to 7 weeks of nivolumab. Every patient experienced relapse after autologous stem cell transplantation, and brentuximab vedotin exposure varied. The germline CDR1 and CDR2 sequences are MGHRA and YSYEKL. This CDR3 contains 17 residues. Trimming removed 1 base from V and 7 bases from J, with 19 bases in between. Profiled with immunoSEQ multiplex PCR; TCRdb holds only in-frame clones, not every one. The sample lists roughly 50,000 clones, around 90% seen once, with approximately 15% in the top ten. The receptor comes from a human donor with classical Hodgkin lymphoma. Here the sequenced sample was peripheral blood mononuclear cells (PBMCs), taken before the fourth cycle of nivolumab. The chain has TRBV4-1 and TRBJ1-4, with D unresolved. The CDR3 DNA reads as TGCGCCAGCAGCCAAGTAGGAAACAGTCTCTTAGGTGAAAAACTGTTTTTT. Translating gives CASSQVGNSLLGEKLFF.